This T cell receptor beta chain emerged from a study of identical twins. This clonotype occurred many times. TCRdb redid the calling of the 5' RACE reads with MiXCR, one entry per CDR3 protein. The sample has approximately 1.8 million distinct CDR3 sequences, about 32% seen once; the top ten hold under 0.35%. Trimming cost V 2 bases and J 1 base, with 5 bases left between them. Germline loops: CDR1 SGHDN, CDR2 FVKESK. This CDR3 contains 13 residues. The clonotype was recovered from a newborn girl in good health. V is TRBV14 and J is TRBJ1-1, with unresolved D. Sequencing was done on a sample of cord blood. The chain's CDR3 is CASSQRQNTEAFF. The CDR3 nucleotides are TGTGCCAGCAGCCAAAGACAGAACACTGAAGCTTTCTTT.